This is a list of T cell receptor beta chains from one sample in a study of CD4 T cells in relation to SARS-CoV-2 and coronaviruses. These receptors' antigens are unknown. Method: immunoSEQ multiplex PCR; TCRdb's copy keeps in-frame clones and lacks some. The data hold fewer than 14,000 clones, with 84% observed a single time. Sequenced material: CD4+ T cells from PBMCs, cultured in vitro. The receptors were sampled from a human donor in good health. Each CDR3 is given with its conserved first and last residue. The D gene is left open where the match is weak. Some rows mark clone size as missing; the rest say once, few, many or name a class of expanded clone.

d_call j_call v_call clone_size cdr3_aa cdr3_nt
TRBD2 TRBJ2-3 TRBV18 - CASSPRTSGEGDTQYF TGTGCCAGCTCACCCCGGACTAGCGGGGAGGGAGATACGCAGTATTTT
- TRBJ2-7 TRBV6-2/TRBV6-3 - CASSFAVLQYF TGTGCCAGCAGTTTCGCGGTCCTTCAGTACTTC
- TRBJ1-1 TRBV5-1 - CASSLQGETEAFF TGCGCCAGCAGCTTACAGGGAGAGACTGAAGCTTTCTTT
- TRBJ1-2 TRBV25-1 - CARLPGTPYGYTF TGTGCCAGGCTCCCCGGGACACCCTATGGCTACACCTTC
- TRBJ1-1 TRBV2 - CASSQGAPMNTEAFF TGTGCCAGCAGCCAAGGGGCACCCATGAACACTGAAGCTTTCTTT
- TRBJ1-3 TRBV7-2 - CASSLDGGRIAGNTIYF TGTGCCAGCAGCTTAGATGGGGGGCGCATCGCTGGAAACACCATATATTTT
TRBD1 TRBJ2-5 TRBV4-1 - CASSPGQGVQETQYF TGCGCCAGCAGCCCGGGACAGGGGGTTCAAGAGACCCAGTACTTC
- TRBJ1-4 TRBV19 - CASSIGQPNEKLFF TGTGCCAGTAGTATAGGACAGCCTAATGAAAAACTGTTTTTT
- TRBJ1-4 TRBV28 - CASSSRIPNEKLFF TGTGCCAGCAGTAGTAGGATACCTAATGAAAAACTGTTTTTT
- TRBJ2-1 TRBV4-1 - CASSQFPGITTYNEQFF TGCGCCAGCAGCCAATTCCCGGGGATAACGACCTACAATGAGCAGTTCTTC
- TRBJ1-6 TRBV9 - CASSPPGTASGNSPLHF TGTGCCAGCAGCCCCCCGGGGACGGCCTCGGGGAATTCACCCCTCCACTTT
TRBD2 TRBJ2-2 TRBV7-3 - CASSLSGRAPNTGELFF TGTGCCAGCAGCTTGAGCGGGAGGGCCCCGAACACCGGGGAGCTGTTTTTT
- TRBJ1-4 TRBV7-9 - CASSLFREAMREKLFF TGTGCCAGCAGCTTATTTCGGGAGGCTATGAGGGAAAAACTGTTTTTT
- TRBJ1-4 TRBV13 - CASSSRVTNEKLFF TGTGCCAGCAGCTCCAGGGTGACCAATGAAAAACTGTTTTTT
TRBD1 TRBJ1-2 TRBV7-2 once CASTRQGNYGYTF TGTGCCAGCACAAGACAGGGCAACTATGGCTACACCTTC
TRBD2 TRBJ2-1 TRBV7-3 - CASSVGTSGMGYEQFF TGTGCCAGCAGCGTGGGGACTAGCGGGATGGGCTATGAGCAGTTCTTC
- TRBJ1-2 TRBV7-9 few CASSFGGNYGYTF TGTGCCAGCAGCTTCGGGGGGAACTATGGCTACACCTTC
- TRBJ1-1 TRBV6-5 - CASSYSRSSRNTEAFF TGTGCCAGCAGTTATTCGAGAAGCTCCCGGAACACTGAAGCTTTCTTT
- TRBJ2-5 TRBV7-2 - CASTLTRGETQYF TGTGCCAGCACCCTGACAAGGGGAGAGACCCAGTACTTC
- TRBJ1-5 TRBV11-2 - CASSLDRNYQPQHF TGTGCCAGCAGCTTAGACAGAAACTATCAGCCCCAGCATTTT
TRBD1 TRBJ2-7 TRBV7-2 - CASSLVRTGGSYEQYF TGTGCCAGCAGCTTAGTTCGGACAGGGGGCTCCTACGAGCAGTACTTC
- TRBJ2-3 TRBV10-3 - CAISDPGLRGKDTQYF TGTGCCATCAGTGATCCCGGACTAAGGGGCAAAGATACGCAGTATTTT
- TRBJ1-1 TRBV9 - CASSVLDRNTEAFF TGTGCCAGCAGCGTCTTAGATAGGAACACTGAAGCTTTCTTT
- TRBJ2-3 TRBV4-3 - CASSQDGLNTDTQYF TGCGCCAGCAGCCAAGACGGGCTCAACACAGATACGCAGTATTTT
TRBD2 TRBJ2-1 TRBV2 - CASSQLAGVMNEQFF TGTGCCAGCAGTCAACTAGCGGGAGTGATGAATGAGCAGTTCTTC
TRBD2 TRBJ2-1 TRBV4-2 - CASSPQGTSGYNEQFF TGTGCCAGCAGCCCACAAGGGACTAGCGGCTACAATGAGCAGTTCTTC
- TRBJ1-4 TRBV6-2/TRBV6-3 - CASSSQKKPATNEKLFF TGTGCCAGCAGTTCCCAAAAGAAACCTGCAACTAATGAAAAACTGTTTTTT
- TRBJ1-2 TRBV6-2/TRBV6-3 - CASSYEIRDGYTF TGTGCCAGCAGTTACGAAATACGGGATGGCTACACCTTC
TRBD2 TRBJ2-1 TRBV3-1/TRBV3-2 - CASSGLDNEQFF TGTGCCAGCAGCGGACTAGACAATGAGCAGTTCTTC
TRBD1 TRBJ1-6 TRBV6-6 - CASSQGGDNSPLHF TGTGCCAGCAGCCAGGGGGGGGATAATTCACCCCTCCACTTT
- TRBJ1-2 TRBV7-9 few CASSLAGYGYTF TGTGCCAGCAGCCTCGCTGGCTATGGCTACACCTTC
- TRBJ2-7 TRBV12-3/TRBV12-4 once CASSLRSSEQYF TGTGCCAGCAGTTTGCGAAGCTCCGAGCAGTACTTC
- TRBJ1-1 TRBV6-2/TRBV6-3 - CASSWGVRGTEAFF TGTGCCAGCAGTTGGGGGGTCCGTGGCACTGAAGCTTTCTTT
TRBD1 TRBJ1-3 TRBV6-5 - CASSPGGDGNTIYF TGTGCCAGCAGTCCAGGGGGGGATGGAAACACCATATATTTT
TRBD1 TRBJ2-7 TRBV6-5 - CATGTGFDEQYF TGTGCCACCGGGACAGGGTTTGACGAGCAGTACTTC
- TRBJ2-7 TRBV6-5 - CASSYQLVGSYEQYF TGTGCCAGCAGTTATCAGTTAGTGGGGTCCTACGAGCAGTACTTC
- TRBJ2-6 TRBV6-1 - CASIDRPSGANVLTF TGTGCCAGCATCGATAGACCCTCTGGGGCCAACGTCCTGACTTTC
- TRBJ2-7 TRBV5-1 once CASSLVYLRVGSYEQYF TGCGCCAGCAGCCTTGTTTATTTAAGGGTCGGCTCCTACGAGCAGTACTTC
- TRBJ2-3 TRBV6-5 - CASMRSILRDTQYF TGTGCCAGCATGAGGTCGATCCTGCGGGATACGCAGTATTTT
- TRBJ1-3 TRBV5-6 - CASSLQSSGNTIYF TGTGCCAGCAGCTTGCAGAGCTCTGGAAACACCATATATTTT